The 32 T cell receptor beta chains below come from one sample, sequenced in a study of blood T cell repertoires in COVID-19. Repertoires were generated with immunoSEQ multiplex PCR, while TCRdb's copy carries only in-frame clones and drops some. This sample carries approximately 210,000 clones, roughly nine tenths of them seen once, and the ten largest clones take roughly 8.4%. Material for sequencing was PBMCs or T cells enriched from blood (not recorded which). The receptor set was obtained from a woman aged 18-29 years who had recovered from COVID-19.

The rearrangement uses TRBV11-1 and TRBJ2-7; 9 positions match TRBD1. CDR3 length: 15 amino acids. The J segment lost 3 bases and the V segment lost 5 bases, leaving 8 bases of the junction unmatched. Germline assignment: CDR1 SGHAT and CDR2 FQDESV (reference sequence). The CDR3 nucleotides read TGTGCCAGCAGCACCGGACAGGGGCCCGTCTACGAGCAGTACTTC. As protein: CASSTGQGPVYEQYF.

This clone has just a few counts. V and J are TRBV6-2 or TRBV6-3 and TRBJ2-2, with a weak D call TRBD2 (5 bases). Germline assignment: CDR1 MNHEY and CDR2 SVGEGT. V was shortened by 5 bases and J by 5 bases, with 12 bases between the two germline ends. This CDR3 has 14 amino acids. The DNA of the CDR3 is TGTGCCAGCAGTCGCGGCCGGGGAACCGGGGAGCTGTTTTTT. It codes for CASSRGRGTGELFF.

The chain carries TRBV30 and TRBJ2-5; 9 nucleotides match TRBD1. J gave up 4 bases and V 1 base, and 4 bases lay outside the gene matches. CDR1 and CDR2 from the germline V gene are GTSNPN and SVGIG (reference sequence). The CDR3 has 14 residues. CDR3 in DNA: TGTGCCTGGAGTGCAGGACAGGGGAGAGAGACCCAGTACTTC. It codes for CAWSAGQGRETQYF.

V usage is TRBV11-2 and J usage is TRBJ1-3, with a tentative D call TRBD1 (5 bases). The CDR3 has 14 amino acids. Trimming cost V 6 bases and J 3 bases, with 12 bases left between them. CDR1 is SGHAT and CDR2 is FQNNGV in the germline V gene. CDR3 nucleotides: TGTGCCAGCAGACAACTGCAGGGTGGAAACACCATATATTTT. This codes for CASRQLQGGNTIYF.

The chain links TRBV5-6 to TRBJ1-2, with D perhaps matching TRBD1 (5 bases). Trimming removed 2 bases at V and 6 bases at J, with 8 bases between. This CDR3 is 12 amino acids long. Germline-derived CDR1 and CDR2 are SGHDT and YYEEEE. The CDR3 here is CASSLQEDGYTF. The CDR3 DNA sequence: TGTGCCAGCAGCTTACAGGAAGATGGCTACACCTTC.

V and J are TRBV28 and TRBJ1-2; 11 bases match TRBD1. With 6 bases clipped from V and 8 bases from J, the junction kept 8 bases outside the gene matches. The germline gives CDR1 MDHEN, CDR2 SYDVKM. The CDR3 spans 14 residues. CDR3 sequence (DNA): TGTGCCAGCAGCTTAACGGGACAGGGGGGCGGCTACACCTTC. Amino acid sequence: CASSLTGQGGGYTF.

This chain joins TRBV4-1 and TRBJ1-6; 7 positions match TRBD1. The junction had 2 bases not matched to a gene; V was cut back by 2 bases and J by 4 bases. The V gene's germline CDR1 is MGHRA and CDR2 YSYEKL. The CDR3 runs 15 residues. The CDR3: CASSQMTGYNSPLHF. In DNA form, the CDR3 reads TGCGCCAGCAGCCAAATGACAGGGTATAATTCACCCCTCCACTTT.

The chain employs TRBV11-2 and TRBJ1-3, with TRBD1 as a possible D gene (5 bases). The CDR3 extends over 14 amino acids. Trimming left V 5 bases short and J 6 bases short, with 14 bases between. CDR1 SGHAT and CDR2 FQNNGV come from the germline V gene. The DNA for the CDR3 is TGTGCCAGCAGCCTCTTATTTGGGGCAAACACCATATATTTT. Protein: CASSLLFGANTIYF.

The V and J genes are TRBV2 and TRBJ1-6, with a possible D match to TRBD1 (5 bases). Trimming left V 3 bases short and J 8 bases short, with 11 bases between. Germline loops: CDR1 SNHLY, CDR2 FYNNEI. The CDR3 is made up of 14 amino acids. The DNA of the CDR3 is TGTGCCAGCAGTGAGGGACGGGGGGATTCACCCCTCCACTTT. Amino acids: CASSEGRGDSPLHF.

The CDR3 coding sequence is TGTGCCAGCAGCGCAAACCGGGACAGGGAGTACAATGAGCAGTTCTTC. Amino acids: CASSANRDREYNEQFF. The chain employs TRBV5-5 and TRBJ2-1, with TRBD1 identical over 9 bases. The junction had 9 bases not matched to a gene; V was cut back by 4 bases and J by 4 bases. CDR3 length: 16 amino acids. Germline assignment: CDR1 SGHKS and CDR2 YYEKEE (reference sequence).

V and J are TRBV29-1 and TRBJ1-2; D is possibly TRBD1 (5 bases). The germline CDR1 and CDR2 sequences are SQVTM and ANQGSEA. CDR3 length: 14 amino acids. V lost 2 bases and J lost 5, with 15 bases in between. Written as DNA, the CDR3 is TGCAGCGTTGAAAGGCATAGGGAGGGGTATGGCTACACCTTC. Protein sequence: CSVERHREGYGYTF.

The gene calls are TRBV21-1 and TRBJ2-3; TRBD2 is taken as the D call from the table, unchecked against the DNA. TRBV21-1 is noted as a pseudogene. The CDR3 spans 21 residues. The CDR3, as DNA: TGTGCCAGCAGCAAAACTTGGTCTCGCGGTGACGAAGCGATCAGCGCAGATACGCAGTATTTT. Translating gives CASSKTWSRGDEAISADTQYF.

The CDR3: CASSYGRSSYNSPLHF. The CDR3 coding sequence is TGTGCCAGTAGTTATGGAAGGAGCTCCTATAATTCACCCCTCCACTTT. The chain is built from TRBV19 and TRBJ1-6, with D unclear. V lost 5 bases to trimming and J lost 0 bases, with 11 bases between them. CDR1 is LNHDA, CDR2 SQIVND, per germline (reference sequence). The CDR3 totals 16 residues.

The V call is TRBV10-3, the J call TRBJ2-3, with a possible D match to TRBD2 (5 bases). Trimming left V 6 bases short and J 0 bases short, with 10 bases between. This CDR3 is 14 amino acids long. Per the germline V gene, CDR1 is ENHRY and CDR2 is SYGVKD. This CDR3 reads CAIRASSSTDTQYF. The DNA of the CDR3 is TGTGCCATCAGAGCTAGCTCCAGCACAGATACGCAGTATTTT.

The chain recombines TRBV4-2 with TRBJ1-5; a possible D gene is TRBD1 (5 bases). The germline gives CDR1 LGHNA, CDR2 YNFKEQ. Trimming removed 2 bases at V and 3 bases at J, with 11 bases between. This CDR3 has 15 amino acids. CDR3 loop: CASSQSAGLNQPQHF. The CDR3 DNA follows: TGTGCCAGCAGCCAATCAGCAGGGCTCAATCAGCCCCAGCATTTT.

The chain recombines TRBV7-8 with TRBJ1-2, with TRBD1 identical over 9 bases. CDR1 is SGHVS and CDR2 is FQNEAQ in the germline V gene. The J segment lost 0 bases and the V segment lost 5 bases, leaving 4 bases of the junction unmatched. This CDR3 is built from 15 residues. The CDR3 DNA reads TGTGCCAGCAGCCCGCGACAGGGGGCTAACTATGGCTACACCTTC. It codes for CASSPRQGANYGYTF.

The rearrangement joins TRBV19 to TRBJ1-5; D is unclear. This CDR3 is 15 amino acids long. CDR1 LNHDA and CDR2 SQIVND come from the germline V gene (reference sequence). V lost 2 bases and J lost 3, with 11 bases in between. The CDR3 DNA follows: TGTGCCAGTAGTATATGGGCAAGACCCAATCAGCCCCAGCATTTT. Translating it yields CASSIWARPNQPQHF.

V is TRBV5-1 and J is TRBJ2-1; D gene uncertain. With 0 bases removed from V and 0 bases from J, the gap between germline ends came to 10 bases. Per the germline V gene, CDR1 is SGHRS and CDR2 is YFSETQ. The length of the CDR3 is 16 residues. CDR3 region: CASSLDLGNSYNEQFF. The CDR3 DNA reads as TGCGCCAGCAGCTTGGATCTGGGCAACTCCTACAATGAGCAGTTCTTC.

This clone showed up many times. The chain has TRBV2 and TRBJ2-5; tentative D call: TRBD2 (6 bases). CDR3 length equals 13 residues. The V gene lost 2 bases and the J gene lost 5 bases, with 9 bases spanning the gap. Germline CDR1 is SNHLY and CDR2 is FYNNEI. CDR3 sequence reads: CASSEMEGETQYF. The CDR3 DNA is TGTGCCAGCAGTGAAATGGAGGGGGAGACCCAGTACTTC.

This clone was observed a few times. This chain connects TRBV24-1 to TRBJ2-2, with 10 bases that match TRBD1. The CDR3 is 15 amino acids. Germline lookup yields CDR1 KGHDR and CDR2 SFDVKD. V gave up 7 bases and J gave up 3 bases; unmatched junction bases: 4. CDR3 loop: CATRTGTGDTGELFF. The CDR3 DNA sequence: TGTGCCACCAGAACCGGGACAGGGGACACCGGGGAGCTGTTTTTT.

The genes are TRBV10-3 and TRBJ1-1; D gene ambiguous. The germline V gene has CDR1 ENHRY and CDR2 SYGVKD. The V end was cut by 2 bases, the J end by 4 bases, with 8 bases between. This CDR3 spans 13 amino acids. In nucleotides, the CDR3 is TGTGCCATCAGTGAGACAGAGTTCACTGAAGCTTTCTTT. Translated, it gives CAISETEFTEAFF.

The rearrangement uses TRBV10-3 and TRBJ2-7; 7 nucleotides match TRBD1. Germline loops: CDR1 ENHRY, CDR2 SYGVKD. This CDR3 contains 14 residues. The J segment lost 0 bases and the V segment lost 10 bases, leaving 9 bases of the junction unmatched. In DNA form, the CDR3 reads TGTGCCACCAATAGACAGGGAAGCTCCTACGAGCAGTACTTC. Its protein is CATNRQGSSYEQYF.

J is TRBJ2-2 and V is TRBV15, with 7 bases that match TRBD1. After removal of 0 bases from V and 3 bases from J, the junction contained 1 base not matched to a gene. CDR3 size: 15 residues. The germline V gene encodes CDR1 LNHNV and CDR2 YYDKDF (reference sequence). The CDR3 region has the DNA TGTGCCACCAGCAGAGATGACAGGGACACCGGGGAGCTGTTTTTT. Its translation is CATSRDDRDTGELFF.

The chain joins TRBV4-2 to TRBJ2-7; 13 positions agree with TRBD2. CDR3 length equals 19 residues. Germline V CDR1 and CDR2: LGHNA, YNFKEQ. Trimming removed 1 base from V and 1 base from J; junction bases left unmatched: 10. The DNA for the CDR3 is TGTGCCAGCAGCCAAGGGTTGGGACTAGCGGGGAGTCTGTCCTACGAGCAGTACTTC. Its protein is CASSQGLGLAGSLSYEQYF.

V gene TRBV12-5 combines with J gene TRBJ1-1; 7 bases map to TRBD1. The V segment lost 3 bases and the J segment 3 bases; nucleotides outside the gene matches: 4. Germline CDR1 and CDR2: LGHNT and FRNRAP. CDR3 length: 14 residues. This chain's CDR3 is CASGLGGPDTEAFF. CDR3 in DNA: TGTGCTAGTGGTTTAGGGGGCCCAGACACTGAAGCTTTCTTT.

The rearrangement uses TRBV5-1 and TRBJ2-1; no clear D. CDR1 and CDR2 from the germline V gene are SGHRS and YFSETQ. Trimming took 2 bases from V and 4 from J, leaving 4 bases between them. CDR3 length: 12 amino acids. This CDR3 is CASSFGYNEQFF. DNA for the CDR3: TGCGCCAGCAGCTTCGGTTACAATGAGCAGTTCTTC.

The chain couples TRBV12-5 to TRBJ2-3; 7 bases line up with TRBD2. CDR3 length: 13 amino acids. The germline CDR1 and CDR2 sequences are LGHNT and FRNRAP. Trimming cost V 5 bases and J 5 bases; bases outside gene matches: 4. DNA for the CDR3: TGTGCTAGTGGTGTACCGGGGGGAGATACGCAGTATTTT. This sequence encodes CASGVPGGDTQYF.

This clone is a singleton in its sample. The genes are TRBV5-1 and TRBJ1-3; 7 bases fit TRBD1. The trim removed 4 bases at V and 4 bases at J, leaving 8 bases unmatched. Per the germline V gene, CDR1 is SGHRS and CDR2 is YFSETQ. The CDR3 spans 15 residues. The CDR3 reads CASSPLDREGNTIYF. In nucleotides, the CDR3 is TGCGCCAGCAGCCCTCTTGACAGGGAAGGAAACACCATATATTTT. Filled out from reference TRBV5-1 and TRBJ1-3, the complete variable domain reads KAGVTQTPRYLIKTRGQQVTLSCSPISGHRSVSWYQQTPGQGLQFLFEYFSETQRNKGNFPGRFSGRQFSNSRSEMNVSTLELGDSALYLCASSPLDREGNTIYFGEGSWLTVV.

This rearrangement joins TRBV14 to TRBJ2-5; D perhaps matches TRBD1 (5 bases). The germline V and J ends were trimmed by 4 bases and 7 bases, with 22 bases remaining between them. The CDR3 sequence is 16 residues long. Germline CDR1 SGHDN, CDR2 FVKESK. The CDR3 loop is CASSPTRRAGLGTQYF. For the CDR3, the DNA is TGTGCCAGCAGCCCCACCCGCAGGGCCGGCTTAGGGACCCAGTACTTC.

V is TRBV19 and J is TRBJ1-5; D is possibly TRBD1 (5 bases). V was trimmed by 4 bases and J by 3 bases, leaving 7 bases between them. This CDR3 is 13 amino acids long. Germline V CDR1 and CDR2: LNHDA, SQIVND (reference sequence). The CDR3 DNA sequence: TGTGCCAGTAGTACAGGGATCAATCAGCCCCAGCATTTT. It encodes CASSTGINQPQHF. The variable domain in full, completed from reference TRBV19 and TRBJ1-5, reads DGGITQSPKYLFRKEGQNVTLSCEQNLNHDAMYWYRQDPGQGLRLIYYSQIVNDFQKGDIAEGYSVSREKKESFPLTVTSAQKNPTAFYLCASSTGINQPQHFGDGTRLSIL.

The CDR3 loop reads CASGGMENTIYF. The DNA for the CDR3 is TGCGCCAGCGGAGGTATGGAAAACACCATATATTTT. The J gene is TRBJ1-3, the V gene TRBV5-1, with no clear D. Trimming left V 7 bases short and J 6 bases short, with 11 bases between. This CDR3 has 12 residues. CDR1 is SGHRS, CDR2 YFSETQ, per germline.

The CDR3 nucleotides read TGTGCCAGCAGCTTAGTCTACAGGGGGCCAACAGATACGCAGTATTTT. Its protein product is CASSLVYRGPTDTQYF. The genes are TRBV11-2 and TRBJ2-3; 9 bases match TRBD1. The V segment lost 1 base and the J segment 3 bases; nucleotides outside the gene matches: 5. The CDR3 spans 16 residues. In germline, CDR1 is SGHAT, CDR2 FQNNGV.